This TCR beta chain was observed in a study of low-dose radiotherapy and immunotherapy resistance in tumors. Time point reported: before trial treatment. The donors' regimen was nivolumab, ipilimumab, aspirin, low-dose cyclophosphamide and low-dose radiotherapy. The CDR3 is 13 residues long. V shed 6 bases and J shed 2 bases, with 10 bases lying between them. Alpha and beta chains were covered, as first-strand cDNA relied on TRAV- and TRBV-specific primers. TCR amplification involved about 19 PCR cycles with a constant-region primer and V-primer adapter. MiXCR was run by TCRdb on the reads, yielding one entry per CDR3 protein. Among 60,000 to 90,000 distinct CDR3 sequences listed, 30% to 40% were seen once. This clonotype was seen many times.

The specimen comprised PBMCs, sampled before treatment. V usage is TRBV12-3 or TRBV12-4 and J usage is TRBJ1-2, with D possibly TRBD1 on 6 matching bases. The sequence came from a female donor with ovarian cancer. CDR3 protein: CASRQQGNYGYTF. CDR3 in DNA: TGTGCCAGCAGGCAACAGGGAAACTATGGCTACACCTTC.